The 14 T cell receptor beta chains below come from one sample, sequenced in a study of T cell responses to AZD1222 COVID-19 vaccine. Generated by immunoSEQ multiplex PCR, the TCRdb table keeps only in-frame clones and is missing some. The sample records about 130,000 clones, less than 90% being singletons. Specimen: peripheral blood, collected on day 0 of AZD1222 vaccination. The source of these receptors is an adult in good health.

The count of this clone is one. The CDR3 sequence is CASSPPGRPANTEAFF. CDR3 coding DNA: TGTGCCAGCAGTCCACCAGGACGGCCAGCTAACACTGAAGCTTTCTTT. The V and J genes are TRBV28 and TRBJ1-1, with D unresolved. This CDR3 region has 16 residues. The ends were cut back, 5 bases at V and 2 bases at J, with 18 bases in the middle. Germline CDR1 MDHEN, CDR2 SYDVKM.

The V and J genes are TRBV5-1 and TRBJ2-7; D possibly matches TRBD1 or TRBD2 (6 bases each). Germline V gene lookup returns CDR1 SGHRS and CDR2 YFSETQ. Trimming took 3 bases from V and 5 from J, leaving 15 bases between them. The CDR3 is 14 residues long. CDR3 nucleotide sequence: TGCGCCAGCAGCTGGAGGGACGGGGGCGACGAGCAGTACTTC. Protein: CASSWRDGGDEQYF.

The rearrangement joins TRBV30 to TRBJ1-5, with TRBD1 as a possible D gene (6 bases). V shed 6 bases and J shed 5 bases, with 14 bases lying between them. This CDR3 contains 13 residues. Germline CDR1 and CDR2: GTSNPN and SVGIG (reference sequence). CDR3 nucleotide sequence: TGTGCCTGCTCAGACAGGCTTGATCAGCCCCAGCATTTT. Translated: CACSDRLDQPQHF. Full variable domain (missing parts from reference TRBV30 and TRBJ1-5): SQTIHQWPATLVQPVGSPLSLECTVEGTSNPNLYWYRQAAGRGLQLLFYSVGIGQISSEVPQNLSASRPQDRQFILSSKKLLLSDSGFYLCACSDRLDQPQHFGDGTRLSIL.

V usage is TRBV27 and J usage is TRBJ1-5; D is uncertain. The CDR3 sequence is 14 residues long. The germline V gene has CDR1 MNHEY and CDR2 SMNVEV (reference sequence). The V gene lost 4 bases and the J gene lost 0 bases, with 7 bases spanning the gap. Here the CDR3 DNA reads TGTGCCAGCAGTTGGGCAGCTAGCAATCAGCCCCAGCATTTT. Protein product: CASSWAASNQPQHF.

The chain has TRBV5-1 and TRBJ2-3; 7 bases line up with TRBD2. This CDR3 region has 17 residues. CDR1 is SGHRS and CDR2 is YFSETQ in the germline V gene. V lost 1 base and J lost 6; bases outside the gene matches: 14. The CDR3 coding sequence is TGCGCCAGCAGCTTGCCCCGGGGAGGGTCAGTTGTGGATACGCAGTATTTT. Protein product: CASSLPRGGSVVDTQYF.

CDR3 amino acids: CASSPREVSVLAPLHF. For the CDR3, the DNA is TGTGCCAGCAGCCCACGAGAGGTCTCAGTTTTGGCACCCCTCCACTTT. The chain recombines TRBV7-8 with TRBJ1-6; D remains ambiguous. The germline V and J ends were trimmed by 5 bases and 11 bases, with 22 bases remaining between them. The CDR3 consists of 16 residues. The germline CDR1 and CDR2 sequences are SGHVS and FQNEAQ.

This clone appeared once. The V gene is TRBV11-3, the J gene TRBJ1-4; 10 bases match TRBD1. Germline V lookup: CDR1 SGHNT, CDR2 YENEEA. V gave up 0 bases and J gave up 6 bases; unmatched junction bases: 1. The CDR3 contains 15 residues. The CDR3 nucleotides are TGTGCCAGCAGCTTAGATGGGACAGGGGATGAAAAACTGTTTTTT. Translation: CASSLDGTGDEKLFF.

This chain joins TRBV7-3 and TRBJ1-6; perhaps TRBD1 as D (5 bases). The germline V and J ends were trimmed by 5 bases and 7 bases, with 12 bases remaining between them. CDR3 length: 14 amino acids. Germline CDR1 SGHTA, CDR2 FQGTGA. The CDR3, as DNA: TGTGCCAGCAGCCCCGGGACGGAAAATTCACCCCTCCACTTT. It codes for CASSPGTENSPLHF.

This clone was observed a single time. The chain carries TRBV6-6 and TRBJ1-1; D unclear. Deletions cut 1 base from V and 2 bases from J, with 5 bases between. Germline assignment: CDR1 MNHNY and CDR2 SVGAGI (reference sequence). The CDR3 consists of 13 residues. The CDR3 protein is CASSYLVNTEAFF. CDR3 in DNA: TGTGCCAGCAGTTACTTGGTCAACACTGAAGCTTTCTTT.

The gene calls are TRBV7-9 and TRBJ1-3; possible D gene TRBD1, 5 bases. From germline, CDR1 is SEHNR and CDR2 FQNEAQ (reference sequence). V lost 5 bases to trimming and J lost 2 bases, with 13 bases between them. The CDR3 is made up of 15 amino acids. CDR3 nucleotides: TGTGCCAGCAGCATACAGTCAGGGACTGGAAACACCATATATTTT. Its protein is CASSIQSGTGNTIYF. Full variable domain (remainder filled in from reference TRBV7-9 and TRBJ1-3): DTGVSQNPRHKITKRGQNVTFRCDPISEHNRLYWYRQTLGQGPEFLTYFQNEAQLEKSRLLSDRFSAERPKGSFSTLEIQRTEQGDSAMYLCASSIQSGTGNTIYFGEGSWLTVV.

The rearrangement uses TRBV11-3 and TRBJ1-6, with 7 bases identical to TRBD1. The trim removed 6 bases at V and 6 bases at J, leaving 5 bases unmatched. Per germline, CDR1 SGHNT and CDR2 YENEEA. The CDR3 consists of 14 residues. In DNA, the CDR3 is TGTGCCAGCAGACAGGGGTTCGGTAATTCACCCCTCCACTTT. Translation gives CASRQGFGNSPLHF.

The chain joins TRBV4-2 to TRBJ2-3; D may be TRBD1 or TRBD2 (6 bases each). From germline, CDR1 is LGHNA and CDR2 YNFKEQ. The V gene lost 0 bases and the J gene lost 3 bases, with 22 bases spanning the gap. The CDR3 runs 19 residues. The chain's CDR3 is CASSQEVVAEGERTDTQYF. CDR3 nucleotides: TGTGCCAGCAGCCAAGAGGTAGTAGCGGAGGGGGAGAGGACAGATACGCAGTATTTT.

Here the CDR3 reads CASSSGDNQPQHF. Here the CDR3 DNA reads TGTGCCAGTAGTAGCGGGGACAATCAGCCCCAGCATTTT. The gene calls are TRBV19 and TRBJ1-5; D is undetermined. The germline CDR1 and CDR2 sequences are LNHDA and SQIVND (reference sequence). The CDR3 is 13 amino acids. Trimming cost V 4 bases and J 3 bases, with 7 bases left between them. The whole variable domain, remainder taken from reference TRBV19 and TRBJ1-5, is DGGITQSPKYLFRKEGQNVTLSCEQNLNHDAMYWYRQDPGQGLRLIYYSQIVNDFQKGDIAEGYSVSREKKESFPLTVTSAQKNPTAFYLCASSSGDNQPQHFGDGTRLSIL.

CDR3 in DNA: TGTGCCAGCAGCAAAGGGACAGGGGAGGTTGTAGACTCACCCCTCCACTTT. Translated: CASSKGTGEVVDSPLHF. The chain uses TRBV21-1 and TRBJ1-6; TRBD1, the table's D call, lacks a check against the DNA. TRBV21-1 is reported as a pseudogene. The CDR3 consists of 17 residues.